A selection of T cell receptor beta chains follows, all from one sample in a study of radiotherapy plus CTLA-4 blockade in lung cancer. This table comes from immunoSEQ multiplex PCR, and its TCRdb copy is limited to in-frame clones, with some not included. The data show over 70,000 clones, with more than 75% seen just once and about 2% held by the top ten. The sequencing used peripheral blood, collected from a patient treated with radiotherapy plus ipilimumab. The receptors shown here come from a human donor with non-small cell lung cancer who had a partial response to radiotherapy plus ipilimumab. Each CDR3 is given with its conserved first and last residue. The order of the fields is V gene, J gene, clone size, D gene, CDR3 protein, CDR3 DNA. A D gene is named only where the DNA matches it firmly. Only some rows state a clone size, as once, few, many or a class for expanded clones.

TRBV11-3	TRBJ2-5	NA	TRBD1	CASSPRTGGAETQYF	TGTGCCAGCAGCCCCCGGACAGGGGGCGCAGAGACCCAGTACTTC
TRBV28	TRBJ2-7	NA	TRBD1	CASTLRTGVGEQYF	TGTGCCAGCACCCTTAGGACAGGGGTCGGCGAGCAGTACTTC
TRBV6-5	TRBJ2-2	NA	TRBD2	CASRAPSGNTGELFF	TGTGCCAGCAGAGCCCCTAGCGGAAACACCGGGGAGCTGTTTTTT
TRBV28	TRBJ1-6	NA	NA	CASSPGLPSPLHF	TGTGCCAGCAGCCCGGGACTTCCTTCACCCCTCCACTTT
TRBV28	TRBJ1-5	NA	NA	CASSLVLSNQPQHF	TGTGCCAGCAGTTTAGTCTTAAGCAATCAGCCCCAGCATTTT
TRBV7-9	TRBJ2-3	NA	TRBD2	CASSLGLAGGTDTQYF	TGTGCCAGCAGCCTGGGACTAGCGGGAGGCACAGATACGCAGTATTTT
TRBV7-8	TRBJ2-2	NA	NA	CASTPRGHGTGELFF	TGTGCCAGCACCCCTCGGGGACACGGCACCGGGGAGCTGTTTTTT
TRBV7-2	TRBJ2-3	NA	TRBD2	CASSLVAGADTQYF	TGTGCCAGCAGCTTAGTCGCGGGAGCCGATACGCAGTATTTT
TRBV10-2	TRBJ2-3	NA	NA	CASSEQVRSADTQYF	TGCGCCAGCAGTGAACAGGTCAGGAGCGCAGATACGCAGTATTTT
TRBV20-1	TRBJ1-1	NA	TRBD1	CSATPGQGAFF	TGCAGTGCTACCCCTGGACAGGGGGCTTTCTTT
TRBV5-4	TRBJ1-1	NA	NA	CASSLGGAAMNTEAFF	TGTGCCAGCAGCTTGGGTGGGGCGGCAATGAACACTGAAGCTTTCTTT
TRBV2	TRBJ1-4	NA	NA	CASIRPDRPNEKLFF	TGTGCCAGCATCAGGCCGGACAGACCTAATGAAAAACTGTTTTTT
TRBV2	TRBJ1-4	NA	TRBD1	CASRKGHRGNEKLFF	TGTGCCAGCAGGAAGGGTCACAGGGGTAATGAAAAACTGTTTTTT
TRBV4-1	TRBJ1-4	few	NA	CASSQGWGRDEKLFF	TGCGCCAGCAGCCAAGGTTGGGGGAGGGATGAAAAACTGTTTTTT
TRBV30	TRBJ2-5	NA	TRBD2	CAWNRLAGQETQYF	TGTGCCTGGAACCGACTAGCGGGGCAAGAGACCCAGTACTTC
TRBV5-1	TRBJ2-7	NA	TRBD1	CASSRDRSYEQYF	TGCGCCAGCAGCCGGGACAGATCCTACGAGCAGTACTTC
TRBV2	TRBJ1-1	NA	NA	CASKGSREYNTEAFF	TGTGCCAGCAAAGGCAGCAGGGAATATAACACTGAAGCTTTCTTT
TRBV28	TRBJ2-2	once	TRBD2	CASSQAGGPTGELFF	TGTGCCAGCAGTCAGGCGGGAGGGCCGACCGGGGAGCTGTTTTTT
TRBV27	TRBJ1-6	NA	NA	CASRRGITDSPLHF	TGTGCCAGCAGACGGGGTATTACGGATTCACCCCTCCACTTT
TRBV27	TRBJ1-2	NA	TRBD1	CASSYGTGYGYTF	TGTGCCAGCAGTTACGGGACAGGGTATGGCTACACCTTC
TRBV7-2	TRBJ1-2	NA	NA	CASSLASGVGYGYTF	TGTGCCAGCAGCTTAGCCTCAGGGGTTGGATATGGCTACACCTTC
TRBV29-1	TRBJ2-5	NA	TRBD1	CSGDRGNQETQYF	TGCAGCGGGGACAGGGGAAATCAAGAGACCCAGTACTTC
TRBV19	TRBJ2-1	NA	TRBD2	CASSKNGRANEQFF	TGTGCCAGTAGTAAGAACGGGAGGGCGAATGAGCAGTTCTTC
TRBV5-1	TRBJ2-3	NA	NA	CASSLGLWGEGGDTQYF	TGCGCCAGCAGCTTGGGACTATGGGGAGAGGGCGGAGATACGCAGTATTTT
TRBV7-3	TRBJ1-1	NA	TRBD1	CASSHEGQGGTEAFF	TGTGCCAGCAGCCACGAGGGACAGGGGGGCACTGAAGCTTTCTTT
TRBV6-1	TRBJ1-2	NA	NA	CASRPTGWGDYGYTF	TGTGCCAGCAGACCCACAGGGTGGGGAGACTATGGCTACACCTTC
TRBV6-1	TRBJ2-5	NA	TRBD2	CASSDSVGGETQYF	TGTGCCAGCAGTGATTCGGTGGGGGGGGAGACCCAGTACTTC
TRBV5-1	TRBJ2-3	NA	TRBD2	CASRSSGSTDTQYF	TGCGCCAGCAGGTCTAGCGGGAGCACAGATACGCAGTATTTT
TRBV5-1	TRBJ1-6	NA	NA	CASSSGQGKSF	TGCGCCAGCAGCTCCGGGCAGGGGAAATCCTTT
TRBV27	TRBJ1-1	NA	TRBD1	CASSFLQGVTEAFF	TGTGCCAGCAGTTTTTTACAGGGGGTCACTGAAGCTTTCTTT
TRBV18	TRBJ2-2	few	TRBD1	CASSPGTDRVKTGELFF	TGTGCCAGCTCACCAGGGACCGACAGGGTTAAGACCGGGGAGCTGTTTTTT
TRBV6-1	TRBJ1-5	NA	NA	CASIAGSPGNQPQHF	TGTGCCAGCATCGCAGGGTCCCCTGGCAATCAGCCCCAGCATTTT
TRBV28	TRBJ1-5	NA	TRBD1	CVSSLRGLVNQPQHF	TGTGTCAGCAGTTTAAGGGGGCTCGTCAATCAGCCCCAGCATTTT
TRBV19	TRBJ1-1	NA	TRBD1	CASSTYGQVGTEAFF	TGTGCCAGTAGTACCTACGGACAGGTGGGCACTGAAGCTTTCTTT
TRBV5-6	TRBJ2-7	NA	TRBD2	CASSLRTSGRGLHEQYF	TGTGCCAGCAGCTTAAGGACTAGCGGGAGAGGGCTCCACGAGCAGTACTTC